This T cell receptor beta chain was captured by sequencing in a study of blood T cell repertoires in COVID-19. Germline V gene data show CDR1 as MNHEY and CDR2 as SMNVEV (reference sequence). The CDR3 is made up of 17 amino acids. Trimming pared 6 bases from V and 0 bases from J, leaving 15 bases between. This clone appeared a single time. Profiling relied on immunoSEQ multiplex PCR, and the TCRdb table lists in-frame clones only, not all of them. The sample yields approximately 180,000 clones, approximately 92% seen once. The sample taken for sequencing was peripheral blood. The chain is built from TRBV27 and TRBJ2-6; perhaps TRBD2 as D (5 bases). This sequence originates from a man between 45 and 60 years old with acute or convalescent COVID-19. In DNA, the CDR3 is TGTGCCAGCAGGTTGCGAGGGCTTGTCTCTGGGGCCAACGTCCTGACTTTC. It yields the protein CASRLRGLVSGANVLTF. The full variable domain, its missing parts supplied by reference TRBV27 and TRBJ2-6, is EAQVTQNPRYLITVTGKKLTVTCSQNMNHEYMSWYRQDPGLGLRQIYYSMNVEVTDKGDVPEGYKVSRKEKRNFPLILESPSPNQTSLYFCASRLRGLVSGANVLTFGAGSRLTVL.